The next 8 T cell receptor beta chains were all read from a single sample in a study of T cells in Graves' hyperthyroidism and ophthalmopathy. The investigators amplified TCR beta CDR3 regions from RNA transcripts. In the first-round RT-PCR of the TCR CDR3, the HTBI primer set was used. TCRdb itself ran the multiplex PCR reads through MiXCR, one entry per CDR3 protein. The data show 450,000 to 600,000 distinct CDR3 sequences, with 13% to 15% seen just once and about 15% held by the top ten. Sequencing was done on a sample of blood. The receptors were sampled from a woman aged 40 to 55 with Graves' hyperthyroidism.

There are many counts of this clonotype. J is TRBJ1-2 and V is TRBV28; TRBD1 matches at 8 bases. This CDR3 is 14 amino acids long. Trimming at V came to 7 bases and at J to 8 bases, leaving 12 bases not matched to a gene. Germline CDR1 reads MDHEN; CDR2 reads SYDVKM. CDR3 bases: TGTGCCAGCACTACAAGGCGACAGGGGAGCGGCTACACCTTC. Residues: CASTTRRQGSGYTF.

The rearrangement joins TRBV2 to TRBJ2-3; weak D call: TRBD1 (5 bases). Trimming pared 2 bases from V and 4 bases from J, leaving 10 bases between. The CDR3 runs 14 residues. Germline assignment: CDR1 SNHLY and CDR2 FYNNEI. The CDR3 DNA is TGTGCCAGCAGTGAACAGGGAATGTCAGATACGCAGTATTTT. Protein: CASSEQGMSDTQYF. Based on the CDR3 plus reference TRBV2 and TRBJ2-3, the full variable domain is EPEVTQTPSHQVTQMGQEVILRCVPISNHLYFYWYRQILGQKVEFLVSFYNNEISEKSEIFDDQFSVERPDGSNFTLKIRSTKLEDSAMYFCASSEQGMSDTQYFGPGTRLTVL.

There are a few counts of this clonotype. The chain employs TRBV5-1 and TRBJ1-2; TRBD1 matches at 9 bases. V shed 4 bases, J shed 6 bases, and the junction held 7 bases outside the gene matches. This CDR3 spans 14 amino acids. Germline CDR1 SGHRS, CDR2 YFSETQ. The CDR3 loop is CASSTGTGMDGYTF. DNA of the CDR3: TGCGCCAGCAGCACCGGGACAGGGATGGATGGCTACACCTTC.

This clonotype occurred many times. The chain couples TRBV9 to TRBJ1-1, with D hard to call. Looked up from germline, CDR1 is SGDLS and CDR2 is YYNGEE. The V end was cut by 0 bases, the J end by 4 bases, with 7 bases between. The CDR3 has 13 amino acids. The CDR3 DNA reads as TGTGCCAGCAGCGTAGAGGGAGGCACTGAAGCTTTCTTT. It codes for CASSVEGGTEAFF.

This clonotype appeared a few times. The CDR3 region is CASSPLGGARETQYF. The CDR3 nucleotides read TGCGCCAGCAGTCCCCTAGGGGGGGCTCGGGAGACCCAGTACTTC. The chain links TRBV5-1 to TRBJ2-5; D possibly corresponds to TRBD2 (7 bases). The V end was cut by 5 bases, the J end by 5 bases, with 19 bases between. The CDR3 runs to 15 residues. The germline V gene has CDR1 SGHRS and CDR2 YFSETQ. The full variable domain, in which reference TRBV5-1 and TRBJ2-5 provide the parts outside the CDR3, is KAGVTQTPRYLIKTRGQQVTLSCSPISGHRSVSWYQQTPGQGLQFLFEYFSETQRNKGNFPGRFSGRQFSNSRSEMNVSTLELGDSALYLCASSPLGGARETQYFGPGTRLLVL.

CDR3 protein: CASSVGLAGRRYEQYF. In nucleotides, the CDR3 is TGTGCCAGCAGTGTGGGACTAGCGGGACGGCGCTACGAGCAGTACTTC. This sequence joins TRBV6-1 and TRBJ2-7, with TRBD2 identical over 13 bases. This CDR3 region has 16 residues. From germline, CDR1 is MNHNS and CDR2 SASEGT. V shed 4 bases, J shed 3 bases, and the junction held 6 bases outside the gene matches.

This clonotype was observed at least ten times. The CDR3 DNA reads TGTGCCAGCAGACCCGACTTCCCGAACTCCTACGAGCAGTACTTC. It yields the protein CASRPDFPNSYEQYF. The chain uses TRBV27 and TRBJ2-7; D not certain. V lost 6 bases and J lost 0, with 15 bases in between. This CDR3 spans 15 amino acids. Germline lookup yields CDR1 MNHEY and CDR2 SMNVEV (reference sequence).

The V gene is TRBV28, the J gene TRBJ2-7; no clear D gene. CDR3 length: 14 amino acids. V lost 5 bases and J lost 3, with 14 bases in between. Germline V gives CDR1 MDHEN, CDR2 SYDVKM. CDR3 sequence: CASSPSDMVYEQYF. The CDR3 region has the DNA TGTGCCAGCAGTCCTTCCGATATGGTCTACGAGCAGTACTTC.